Below are 14 T cell receptor beta chains sequenced from a single sample in a study of metastatic and nonmetastatic thyroid tumors. All patients reached thyroid surgery having received no treatment beforehand. Via MiXCR, TCRdb re-called the PCR reads. The table records about 7,400 clones, over 2.5% of them present only once. The sequenced sample was tumor tissue. Source of these receptors: a female donor with papillary thyroid cancer or a benign thyroid nodule (not recorded which). Some clones in this sample may be carry-over from other donors' samples.

At least ten counts were recorded for this clone. The CDR3 loop is CASSLGAGEKLFF. CDR3 in DNA: TGTGCCAGCAGCCTGGGGGCAGGTGAAAAACTGTTTTTT. The rearrangement joins TRBV11-3 to TRBJ1-4; a weak D match, TRBD1 (6 bases). Germline CDR1 and CDR2: SGHNT and YENEEA. The V and J ends lost 5 bases and 7 bases respectively, with 11 bases between them. CDR3 size: 13 residues.

This clone was picked up a small number of times. Likely a read error: the CDR3 ends without its conserved phenylalanine or tryptophan. V is TRBV5-1 and J is TRBJ2-3; D not certain. The J call may be mistaken, given a closer DNA end match to TRBJ1-5. This CDR3 spans 12 amino acids. Germline CDR1 reads SGHRS; CDR2 reads YFSETQ. The CDR3 DNA is TGCGCCAGCAGCAGGGTTCCAGATACGCAGCATCTT. Translated, it gives CASSRVPDTQHL.

In its sample, this clone is medium-sized. This sequence joins TRBV9 and TRBJ2-2; 7 nucleotides line up with TRBD2. The CDR3 extends over 14 amino acids. Germline CDR1 and CDR2: SGDLS and YYNGEE. Losses at the gene ends were 5 bases for V and 4 bases for J; bases not matched to a gene: 5. The CDR3 DNA follows: TGTGCCAGCAGGAGGCTAGCGGCCACCGGGGAGCTGTTTTTT. Translation gives CASRRLAATGELFF.

By proportion, this clone is medium-sized. V usage is TRBV12-3 or TRBV12-4 and J usage is TRBJ1-1; D unresolved. This CDR3 contains 15 residues. V was clipped by 5 bases and J by 1 base, with 14 bases between them. The CDR3 here is CASSLNAPSNTEAFF. CDR3 in DNA: TGTGCCAGCAGTCTGAACGCCCCATCGAACACTGAAGCTTTCTTT.

This clone has a count of ten or more. The chain recombines TRBV5-4 with TRBJ2-5, with TRBD1 matching over 11 bases. Per germline, CDR1 SGHNT and CDR2 YYREEE (reference sequence). V was clipped by 4 bases and J by 5 bases; unmatched bases: 4. There are 14 residues in the CDR3. The CDR3 region is CASSRDRGTETQYF. CDR3 coding DNA: TGTGCCAGCAGCAGGGACAGGGGGACCGAGACCCAGTACTTC.

This clone rates as medium-sized. The gene calls are TRBV12-5 and TRBJ2-7; D is perhaps TRBD1 (6 bases). The germline V and J ends were trimmed by 6 bases and 1 base, with 10 bases remaining between them. Germline V gene sequence: CDR1 LGHNT, CDR2 FRNRAP. The CDR3 spans 13 residues. The CDR3 sequence: CASGLTGSYEQYF. CDR3 in DNA: TGTGCTAGTGGCTTAACAGGGTCCTACGAGCAGTACTTC.

This clone is termed medium-sized. V is TRBV6-5 and J is TRBJ2-7; 7 bases align to TRBD2. The CDR3 is made up of 15 amino acids. CDR1 and CDR2 (germline): MNHEY, SVGAGI. The V segment lost 2 bases and the J segment 7 bases; nucleotides outside the gene matches: 11. The CDR3 protein is CASSYVWGEGREQYF. The CDR3 DNA reads TGTGCCAGCAGTTACGTTTGGGGGGAGGGCCGGGAGCAGTACTTC.

This clone was found many times. V gene TRBV7-6 combines with J gene TRBJ2-5, with 10 bases identical to TRBD1. The CDR3 consists of 16 residues. Losses at the gene ends were 4 bases for V and 0 bases for J; bases not matched to a gene: 5. Germline-derived CDR1 and CDR2 are SGHVS and FNYEAQ. The CDR3 loop reads CASSWAGQGHQETQYF. CDR3 nucleotides: TGTGCCAGCAGCTGGGCGGGACAGGGGCACCAAGAGACCCAGTACTTC.

This clone is termed medium-sized (0.01 to 0.1%). The V call is TRBV6-1, the J call TRBJ1-1, with D unclear. The germline V gene encodes CDR1 MNHNS and CDR2 SASEGT. V was cut by 2 bases and J by 1 base, with 8 bases left in between. The CDR3 runs to 14 residues. CDR3 nucleotides: TGTGCCAGCAGTGAAATCGCGGGGAACACTGAAGCTTTCTTT. It specifies CASSEIAGNTEAFF.

This clone qualifies as medium-sized. The chain is built from TRBV20-1 and TRBJ2-7, with TRBD1 identical over 7 bases. V trimming: 7 bases; J trimming: 2 bases; junction bases outside the gene matches: 5. Germline V CDR1 and CDR2: DFQATT, SNEGSKA (reference sequence). This CDR3 comprises 12 residues. The CDR3 loop is CSVQDRPYEQYF. CDR3 nucleotide sequence: TGCAGTGTACAGGACAGGCCCTACGAGCAGTACTTC.

In its sample, this clone is large. The rearrangement links TRBV7-6 to TRBJ2-1; D is possibly TRBD1 (6 bases). The CDR3 runs 16 residues. Trimming cost V 3 bases and J 6 bases, with 18 bases left between them. Germline V gives CDR1 SGHVS, CDR2 FNYEAQ. CDR3 bases: TGTGCCAGCAGCTTCCTGACAGGTGATGGGGGCAATGAGCAGTTCTTC. Its protein is CASSFLTGDGGNEQFF. Using reference TRBV7-6 and TRBJ2-1 for the parts outside the CDR3, the full variable domain is GAGVSQSPRYKVTKRGQDVALRCDPISGHVSLYWYRQALGQGPEFLTYFNYEAQQDKSGLPNDRFSAERPEGSISTLTIQRTEQRDSAMYRCASSFLTGDGGNEQFFGPGTRLTVL.

As for this clone: Lacking the conserved final phenylalanine or tryptophan, this CDR3 likely reflects a read error. The chain joins TRBV2 to TRBJ1-1; 10 bases are a match to TRBD1. The V and J ends lost 5 bases and 8 bases, in that order; junction bases with no gene match: 5. This CDR3 region has 13 residues. Germline CDR1 is SNHLY and CDR2 is FYNNEI. The chain's CDR3 is CASSPTGGTEAFS. The CDR3 region has the DNA TGTGCCAGCAGTCCGACAGGGGGCACCGAAGCTTTCTCT.

At least ten counts were recorded for this clone. The chain has TRBV28 and TRBJ2-3, with TRBD1 matching 7 bases. The V gene end was trimmed by 8 bases and the J gene end by 4 bases; junction bases not matched to a gene: 3. The germline gives CDR1 MDHEN, CDR2 SYDVKM. The CDR3 consists of 12 residues. CDR3 DNA: TGTGCCAGCCGCACAGGGGCAGATACGCAGTATTTT. Its protein product is CASRTGADTQYF.

This clone has ten or more counts. CDR3 region: CASSFGPKRGDYGYTF. In DNA form, the CDR3 reads TGTGCCAGCAGCTTTGGACCAAAGAGGGGCGACTATGGCTACACCTTC. This rearrangement joins TRBV11-1 to TRBJ1-2; possible D gene TRBD1, 5 bases. This CDR3 comprises 16 residues. V was cut by 3 bases and J by 3 bases, with 17 bases left in between. Germline values: CDR1 SGHAT, CDR2 FQDESV (reference sequence). Using reference TRBV11-1 and TRBJ1-2 for the parts outside the CDR3, the full variable domain is EAEVAQSPRYKITEKSQAVAFWCDPISGHATLYWYRQILGQGPELLVQFQDESVVDDSQLPKDRFSAERLKGVDSTLKIQPAELGDSAMYLCASSFGPKRGDYGYTFGSGTRLTVV.